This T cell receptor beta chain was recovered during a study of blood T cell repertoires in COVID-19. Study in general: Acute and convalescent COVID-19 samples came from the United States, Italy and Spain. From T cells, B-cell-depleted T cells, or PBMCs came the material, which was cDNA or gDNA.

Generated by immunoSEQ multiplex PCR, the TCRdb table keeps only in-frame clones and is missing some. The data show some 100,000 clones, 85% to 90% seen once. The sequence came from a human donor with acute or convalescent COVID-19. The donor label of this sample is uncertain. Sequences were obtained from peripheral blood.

The CDR3 DNA is TGTGCCAGCAGCTGGACGGGGAGCTCCTACAATGAGCAGTTCTTC. Translation gives CASSWTGSSYNEQFF. V gene TRBV7-2 combines with J gene TRBJ2-1; TRBD2 might be the D (5 bases). The CDR3 contains 15 residues. V was cut by 4 bases and J by 0 bases, with 10 bases left in between. Per the germline V gene, CDR1 is SGHTA and CDR2 is FQGNSA.